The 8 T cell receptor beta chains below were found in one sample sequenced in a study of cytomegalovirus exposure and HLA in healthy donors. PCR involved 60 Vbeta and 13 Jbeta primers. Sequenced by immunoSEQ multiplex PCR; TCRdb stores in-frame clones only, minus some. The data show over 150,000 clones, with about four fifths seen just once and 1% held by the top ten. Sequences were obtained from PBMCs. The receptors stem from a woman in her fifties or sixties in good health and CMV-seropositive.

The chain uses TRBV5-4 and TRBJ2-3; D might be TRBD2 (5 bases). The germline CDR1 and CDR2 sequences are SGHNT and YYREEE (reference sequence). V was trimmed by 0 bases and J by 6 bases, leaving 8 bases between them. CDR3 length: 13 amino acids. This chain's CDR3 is CASSLAPGDTQYF. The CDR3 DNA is TGTGCCAGCAGCTTGGCTCCGGGGGATACGCAGTATTTT.

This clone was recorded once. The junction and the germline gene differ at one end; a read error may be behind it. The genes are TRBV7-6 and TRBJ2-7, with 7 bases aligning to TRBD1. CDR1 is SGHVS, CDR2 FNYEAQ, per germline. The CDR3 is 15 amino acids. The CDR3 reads CASSLGDSRLYEQYF. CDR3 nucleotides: TGTGCCAGCAGTTTAGGGGACAGCCGCCTCTACGAGCAGTACTTC.

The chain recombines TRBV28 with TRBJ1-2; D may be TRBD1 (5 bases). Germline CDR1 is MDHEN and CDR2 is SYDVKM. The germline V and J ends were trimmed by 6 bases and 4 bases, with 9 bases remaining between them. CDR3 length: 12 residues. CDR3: CASRSGGYGYTF. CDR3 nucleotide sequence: TGTGCCAGCAGGTCCGGGGGCTATGGCTACACCTTC.

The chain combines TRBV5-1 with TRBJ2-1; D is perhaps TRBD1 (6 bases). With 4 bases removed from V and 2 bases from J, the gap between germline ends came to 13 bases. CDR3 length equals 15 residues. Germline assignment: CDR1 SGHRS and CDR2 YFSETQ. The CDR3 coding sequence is TGCGCCAGCAGCATCGTACAGGGAGCCTACAATGAGCAGTTCTTC. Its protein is CASSIVQGAYNEQFF.

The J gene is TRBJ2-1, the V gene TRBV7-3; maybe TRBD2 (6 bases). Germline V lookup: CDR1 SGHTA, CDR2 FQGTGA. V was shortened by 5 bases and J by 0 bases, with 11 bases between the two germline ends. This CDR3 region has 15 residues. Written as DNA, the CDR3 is TGTGCCAGCAGCCCGGGACTCCTCTCCTACAATGAGCAGTTCTTC. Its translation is CASSPGLLSYNEQFF. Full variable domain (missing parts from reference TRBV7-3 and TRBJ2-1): GAGVSQTPSNKVTEKGKYVELRCDPISGHTALYWYRQSLGQGPEFLIYFQGTGAADDSGLPNDRFFAVRPEGSVSTLKIQRTERGDSAVYLCASSPGLLSYNEQFFGPGTRLTVL.

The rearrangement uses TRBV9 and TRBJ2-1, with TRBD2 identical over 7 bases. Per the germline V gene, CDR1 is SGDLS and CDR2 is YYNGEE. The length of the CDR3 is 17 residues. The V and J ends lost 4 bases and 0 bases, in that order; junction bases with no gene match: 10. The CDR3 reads CASSSPGGSSSYNEQFF. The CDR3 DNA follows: TGTGCCAGCAGCTCCCCGGGGGGTTCGAGCTCCTACAATGAGCAGTTCTTC.

The CDR3 sequence: CASSVQTGANTEAFF. The CDR3 DNA reads TGTGCCAGCAGCGTACAGACAGGGGCGAACACTGAAGCTTTCTTT. V and J are TRBV9 and TRBJ1-1; 8 nucleotides agree with TRBD1. With 1 base clipped from V and 1 base from J, the junction kept 3 bases outside the gene matches. Looked up from germline, CDR1 is SGDLS and CDR2 is YYNGEE. The CDR3 totals 15 residues.

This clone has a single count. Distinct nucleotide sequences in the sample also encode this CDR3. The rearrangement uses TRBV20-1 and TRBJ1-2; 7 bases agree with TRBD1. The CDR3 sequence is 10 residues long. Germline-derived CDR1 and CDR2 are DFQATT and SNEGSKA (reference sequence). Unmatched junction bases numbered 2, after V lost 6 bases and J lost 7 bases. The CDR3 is CSASGGGYTF. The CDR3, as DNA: TGCAGTGCCTCAGGGGGTGGCTACACCTTC.